Below are 9 T cell receptor beta chains sequenced from a single sample in a study of shared clonotypes between healthy human individuals. TCRdb's copy holds only in-frame clones and misses some; the assay was immunoSEQ multiplex PCR. The sample holds approximately 2.4 million clones, approximately 94% seen once. The sequencing sample was made of naive CD4+ T cells sorted from blood. The subset: CD45RA+ positively selected. These receptor sequences come from a young man in good health.

This clone was seen a single time. The chain uses TRBV19 and TRBJ1-2, with unresolved D. This CDR3 has 16 amino acids. The germline CDR1 and CDR2 sequences are LNHDA and SQIVND (reference sequence). Trimming pared 5 bases from V and 4 bases from J, leaving 20 bases between. The CDR3 DNA follows: TGTGCCAGTAGTCTTTTCGGGTACGGATTGTCCTATGGCTACACCTTC. Translated, it gives CASSLFGYGLSYGYTF.

The chain links TRBV5-1 to TRBJ2-5, with D possibly matching TRBD2 (5 bases). CDR1 SGHRS and CDR2 YFSETQ come from the germline V gene. Trimming removed 1 base from V and 4 bases from J, with 14 bases in between. CDR3 size: 15 residues. The CDR3 loop reads CASSLIRPRGETQYF. The CDR3 region has the DNA TGCGCCAGCAGCTTGATTCGTCCACGGGGAGAGACCCAGTACTTC.

The chain employs TRBV14 and TRBJ2-7; weak D call: TRBD1 (5 bases). V lost 0 bases to trimming and J lost 3 bases, with 15 bases between them. The CDR3 contains 16 residues. Germline assignment: CDR1 SGHDN and CDR2 FVKESK. Here the CDR3 reads CASSQDLGHMSYEQYF. In DNA, the CDR3 is TGTGCCAGCAGCCAAGACCTCGGACATATGAGCTACGAGCAGTACTTC.

The V call is TRBV7-2, the J call TRBJ1-1; D gene ambiguous. V was pared by 5 bases and J by 0 bases, with 10 bases between. Per the germline V gene, CDR1 is SGHTA and CDR2 is FQGNSA. The CDR3 is 14 residues long. The CDR3 DNA follows: TGTGCCAGCAGCCTAAAATCCCTGAACACTGAAGCTTTCTTT. Translation: CASSLKSLNTEAFF.

The rearrangement joins TRBV4-1 to TRBJ2-7; 10 bases line up with TRBD2. J gave up 6 bases and V 3 bases, and 8 bases lay outside the gene matches. The CDR3 totals 15 residues. CDR1 is MGHRA and CDR2 is YSYEKL in the germline V gene. CDR3 bases: TGCGCCAGCAGCCATCTAGCGGGAGACCTTACCGAGCAGTACTTC. Protein sequence: CASSHLAGDLTEQYF.

The rearrangement joins TRBV5-1 to TRBJ2-7; D might be TRBD2 (6 bases). The V end lost 2 bases, the J end lost 2 bases, and 11 bases lay between the germline ends. Germline values: CDR1 SGHRS, CDR2 YFSETQ. The CDR3 length is 14 residues. CDR3 region: CASSLLTGAYEQYF. In nucleotides, the CDR3 is TGCGCCAGCAGCTTATTAACGGGAGCCTACGAGCAGTACTTC.

CDR3 sequence reads: CASSPGQGDHQPQHF. The CDR3, as DNA: TGTGCCAGCAGCCCCGGACAGGGCGATCATCAGCCCCAGCATTTT. V and J are TRBV2 and TRBJ1-5, with TRBD1 identical over 8 bases. CDR1 and CDR2 from the germline V gene are SNHLY and FYNNEI. With 6 bases clipped from V and 5 bases from J, the junction kept 9 bases outside the gene matches. This CDR3 is 15 amino acids long.

This clone was picked up one time. The J gene is TRBJ2-7, the V gene TRBV6-5; D call uncertain. From germline, CDR1 is MNHEY and CDR2 SVGAGI. Trimming shortened V by 8 bases and J by 2 bases, and 10 bases separated the two germline ends. CDR3 length equals 12 residues. The CDR3 sequence is CASLSETYEQYF. CDR3 in DNA: TGTGCCAGCCTGAGTGAGACCTACGAGCAGTACTTC.

This chain uses TRBV30 with TRBJ2-3; 8 nucleotides match TRBD2. V shed 1 base, J shed 1 base, and the junction held 7 bases outside the gene matches. The V gene's germline CDR1 is GTSNPN and CDR2 SVGIG (reference sequence). The CDR3 spans 16 residues. In DNA, the CDR3 is TGTGCCTGGAGTGCACATACTAGCGGTGGCACAGATACGCAGTATTTT. It yields the protein CAWSAHTSGGTDTQYF. Full variable domain (outside the CDR3, taken from reference TRBV30 and TRBJ2-3): SQTIHQWPATLVQPVGSPLSLECTVEGTSNPNLYWYRQAAGRGLQLLFYSVGIGQISSEVPQNLSASRPQDRQFILSSKKLLLSDSGFYLCAWSAHTSGGTDTQYFGPGTRLTVL.